These T cell receptor beta chains were read from a single sample in a study of T cells after yellow fever vaccination. Using its own MiXCR run on the 5' RACE reads, TCRdb lists one record per CDR3 protein. The sample includes just under 600,000 distinct CDR3 sequences, approximately 15% of them seen just once. Sequenced material: PBMCs, taken on the day of the yellow fever booster vaccination. The receptors stem from a man aged 25 to 40 who received the YFV17D yellow fever vaccine. Both conserved end residues are part of each CDR3. The D gene is left open where the match is weak. Some rows have no size entry. The others give once, few or many, or a class for an expanded clone.

J	V	D	size	DNA	CDR3
TRBJ2-7	TRBV28	-	few	TGTGCCAGCAGCCCTCCCCAGCGGGACAGCTCCTACGAGCAGTACTTC	CASSPPQRDSSYEQYF
TRBJ2-5	TRBV5-1	TRBD2	few	TGCGCCAGCAGCTTGATGGCTAGCGGAGAGGTGACCCAGTACTTC	CASSLMASGEVTQYF
TRBJ2-2	TRBV11-1	-	few	TGTGCCAGCAGCTCACCGGCAGCTGGCGGGACGAACACCGGGGAGCTGTTTTTT	CASSSPAAGGTNTGELFF
TRBJ1-4	TRBV7-9	-	-	TGTGCCAGCAGCCCCTCGACAGGCGAAAAACTGTTTTTT	CASSPSTGEKLFF
TRBJ2-7	TRBV7-2	-	-	TGTGCCAGCAGCGCGTGGGGGACGTCGTCCTACGAGCAGTACTTC	CASSAWGTSSYEQYF
TRBJ2-1	TRBV5-1	TRBD2	-	TGCGCCAGCAGCTTCCGAGCCCTAGCGGGAGGAGACAATGAGCAGTTCTTC	CASSFRALAGGDNEQFF
TRBJ1-2	TRBV6-5	TRBD1	few	TGTGCCAGCAGTTACGGGACAGGGGGCGCGAACTATGGCTACACCTTC	CASSYGTGGANYGYTF
TRBJ1-1	TRBV4-3	-	-	TGCGCCAGCAGCCCAGACATGATGAACACTGAAGCTTTCTTT	CASSPDMMNTEAFF
TRBJ1-1	TRBV4-3	-	few	TGCGCCAGCAGGGAAGGGGGGAACACTGAAGCTTTCTTT	CASREGGNTEAFF
TRBJ2-3	TRBV4-1	-	-	TGCGCCAGCAGCCAATCAGGGATAGTCACTGCAGATACAGATACGCAGTATTTT	CASSQSGIVTADTDTQYF
TRBJ1-2	TRBV14	TRBD1	-	TGTGCCAGCAGCCAAGAGCAGGGGGCCTATGGCTACACCTTC	CASSQEQGAYGYTF
TRBJ2-3	TRBV4-3	-	-	TGCGCCAGCAGCCGTTCCTTACAGGGGACTCCCCGGGCCGATACGCAGTATTTT	CASSRSLQGTPRADTQYF
TRBJ1-4	TRBV6-5	-	many	TGTGCCAGCAGTTACTCAGGCGGGCAGGGTGAAAAACTGTTTTTT	CASSYSGGQGEKLFF
TRBJ2-1	TRBV12-3/TRBV12-4	TRBD2	-	TGTGCCTGCACCCAAGTAAGGACTAGCGGGACATCCCGACTCAATGAGCAGTTCTTC	CACTQVRTSGTSRLNEQFF
TRBJ1-2	TRBV30	TRBD1	few	TGTGCCTGCAACAGGGGTTCGGGCTACACCTTC	CACNRGSGYTF
TRBJ1-4	TRBV2	TRBD1	-	TGTGCCAGCAACGAACAGGGGGCTGGCTCTGAAAAACTGTTTTTT	CASNEQGAGSEKLFF
TRBJ2-4	TRBV10-2	-	few	TGCGCCACCTCAGGGGCAGAAAAAAACATTCAGTACTTC	CATSGAEKNIQYF
TRBJ2-2	TRBV5-1	-	-	TGCGCCAGCCGGAGAGGGACATACACCGGGGAGCTGTTTTTT	CASRRGTYTGELFF
TRBJ2-7	TRBV20-1	-	few	TGCAGTGCTAGCAAGGGTCCTCCCTACGAGCAGTACTTC	CSASKGPPYEQYF
TRBJ2-2	TRBV9	TRBD1	-	TGTGCCAGCAGCGCCGACAGGGAATTTGGAGAGCTGTTTTTT	CASSADREFGELFF
TRBJ2-1	TRBV5-1	TRBD1	-	TGCGCCAGCAGCCCGGGACAGGGCAAATACAATGAGCAGTTCTTC	CASSPGQGKYNEQFF
TRBJ1-1	TRBV18	-	few	TGTGCCAGCTCACCGAGGGACGGCTTGAACACTGAAGCTTTCTTT	CASSPRDGLNTEAFF
TRBJ1-5	TRBV7-2	TRBD1	-	TGTGCCAGCAGCATACCAGGGGGTCAGCCCCAGCATTTT	CASSIPGGQPQHF
TRBJ2-4	TRBV14	TRBD1	few	TGTGCCAGCAGCCAACTACAGGGGCCTGGAAACATTCAGTACTTC	CASSQLQGPGNIQYF